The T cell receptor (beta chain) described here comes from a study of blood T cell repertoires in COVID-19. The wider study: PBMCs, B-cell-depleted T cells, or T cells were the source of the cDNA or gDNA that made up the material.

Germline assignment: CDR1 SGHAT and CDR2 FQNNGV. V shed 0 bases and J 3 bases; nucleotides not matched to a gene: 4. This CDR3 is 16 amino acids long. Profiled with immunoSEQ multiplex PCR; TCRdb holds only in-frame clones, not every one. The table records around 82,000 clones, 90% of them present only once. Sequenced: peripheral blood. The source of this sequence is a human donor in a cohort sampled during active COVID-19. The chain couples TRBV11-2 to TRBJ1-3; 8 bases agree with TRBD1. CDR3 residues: CASSLETGVRGNTIYF. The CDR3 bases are TGTGCCAGCAGCTTAGAGACAGGGGTCCGTGGAAACACCATATATTTT.